One and the same sample provided the 27 T cell receptor beta chains below, sequenced in a study of cytomegalovirus exposure and HLA in healthy donors. Assay: immunoSEQ multiplex PCR; the TCRdb copy retains only in-frame clones and omits some. The data contain 71,000 or so clones, approximately 93% of them seen just once; the ten biggest clones take up 2% to 2.5%. The sample taken for sequencing was PBMCs. These receptors originate from a woman between 18 and 29 years old in good health and CMV-seronegative.

This clone appeared once. The J gene is TRBJ2-2, the V gene TRBV2, with D maybe TRBD2 (6 bases). The ends were cut back, 4 bases at V and 4 bases at J, with 16 bases in the middle. There are 16 residues in the CDR3. Per the germline V gene, CDR1 is SNHLY and CDR2 is FYNNEI. CDR3 sequence (DNA): TGTGCCAGCAGTGTTCTATGGCAGGGAGGCACCGGGGAGCTGTTTTTT. Translation gives CASSVLWQGGTGELFF.

The rearrangement uses TRBV6-5 and TRBJ2-3; maybe TRBD1 (6 bases). The ends were cut back, 2 bases at V and 4 bases at J, with 7 bases in the middle. This CDR3 comprises 13 residues. Germline-derived CDR1 and CDR2 are MNHEY and SVGAGI. The DNA for the CDR3 is TGTGCCAGCAGTTACGGGGGCCCAGATACGCAGTATTTT. As protein: CASSYGGPDTQYF.

This clone has only one observation. The J gene is TRBJ2-7, the V gene TRBV5-4, with D perhaps TRBD1 (6 bases). The V gene lost 2 bases and the J gene lost 0 bases, with 15 bases spanning the gap. CDR3 length: 16 amino acids. Per germline, CDR1 SGHNT and CDR2 YYREEE (reference sequence). The CDR3 DNA follows: TGTGCCAGCAGCTTACCTACAGGGAGCGCCTCCTACGAGCAGTACTTC. It translates to CASSLPTGSASYEQYF.

CDR3 region: CASSSRRAGMVYEQYF. CDR3 DNA: TGTGCCAGCAGTTCTAGGAGGGCAGGGATGGTCTACGAGCAGTACTTC. This rearrangement joins TRBV6-6 to TRBJ2-7; tentatively, D is TRBD2 (6 bases). V lost 4 bases to trimming and J lost 3 bases, with 19 bases between them. Germline V gene sequence: CDR1 MNHNY, CDR2 SVGAGI (reference sequence). This CDR3 contains 16 residues.

The V gene is TRBV6-5, the J gene TRBJ1-6; no clear D. Germline assignment: CDR1 MNHEY and CDR2 SVGAGI. Trimming stripped 0 bases from V and 3 bases from J, with 9 bases between. The CDR3 runs 16 residues. The DNA for the CDR3 is TGTGCCAGCAGTTACTCACCTTCTAGCTATAATTCACCCCTCCACTTT. Its translation: CASSYSPSSYNSPLHF.

The V and J genes are TRBV7-9 and TRBJ1-1; D remains unclear. The CDR3 has 11 amino acids. Germline V gene lookup returns CDR1 SEHNR and CDR2 FQNEAQ (reference sequence). V was clipped by 1 base and J by 7 bases, with 4 bases between them. CDR3 bases: TGTGCCAGCAGCTTAGACGGTGAAGCTTTCTTT. Translation gives CASSLDGEAFF.

The V gene is TRBV5-6, the J gene TRBJ2-3; TRBD1 aligns across 10 bases. V lost 1 base, J lost 3 bases, and 11 bases stayed unmatched. Germline CDR1 SGHDT, CDR2 YYEEEE. There are 18 residues in the CDR3. The CDR3 coding sequence is TGTGCCAGCAGCTTGCCGCCCTCCCGGGACAGGGGAACAGATACGCAGTATTTT. Translated: CASSLPPSRDRGTDTQYF.

The J gene is TRBJ1-2, the V gene TRBV7-3; no definite D call. V was cut by 0 bases and J by 1 base, with 3 bases left in between. Germline-derived CDR1 and CDR2 are SGHTA and FQGTGA. The CDR3 extends over 13 amino acids. The CDR3 region is CASSLTSNYGYTF. For the CDR3, the DNA is TGTGCCAGCAGCTTAACCAGTAACTATGGCTACACCTTC.

The rearrangement joins TRBV7-2 to TRBJ2-1, with D unclear. Trimming cost V 5 bases and J 2 bases, with 10 bases left between them. Germline lookup yields CDR1 SGHTA and CDR2 FQGNSA. The CDR3 is made up of 14 amino acids. The CDR3 loop reads CASSPVEAYNEQFF. CDR3 in DNA: TGTGCCAGCAGCCCTGTCGAGGCCTACAATGAGCAGTTCTTC.

Comment on this clone: The sample has other DNA sequences that encode this CDR3 too. The V and J genes are TRBV7-6 and TRBJ2-5, with D maybe TRBD2 (6 bases). V was trimmed by 1 base and J by 4 bases, leaving 13 bases between them. CDR1 is SGHVS, CDR2 FNYEAQ, per germline. The CDR3 is made up of 15 amino acids. CDR3 bases: TGTGCCAGCAGCTTAGGCGGGGCAGGAGGAGAGACCCAGTACTTC. Translation gives CASSLGGAGGETQYF.

The CDR3 spells CASSPSAGPGDTF. The CDR3 nucleotides are TGTGCCAGCAGCCCCTCCGCCGGGCCCGGGGACACCTTC. The V and J genes are TRBV6-5 and TRBJ1-2, with D uncertain. Germline V CDR1 and CDR2: MNHEY, SVGAGI. The CDR3 sequence is 13 residues long. Between the trimmed V and J ends, which lost 6 bases and 12 bases, there was a span of 20 bases.

The sample holds one count of this clone. V usage is TRBV2 and J usage is TRBJ2-2, with a tentative D call TRBD2 (5 bases). The CDR3 totals 15 residues. The V end was cut by 6 bases, the J end by 6 bases, with 17 bases between. Germline CDR1 reads SNHLY; CDR2 reads FYNNEI. DNA of the CDR3: TGTGCCAGCAGCGACTCGGATGAGAGGGCCGGGGAGCTGTTTTTT. It specifies CASSDSDERAGELFF.

This chain links TRBV29-1 with TRBJ1-2; unclear D gene. Trimming cost V 3 bases and J 2 bases, with 7 bases left between them. Germline loops: CDR1 SQVTM, CDR2 ANQGSEA. This CDR3 is built from 12 residues. CDR3: CSVEAVNYGYTF. The CDR3, as DNA: TGCAGCGTTGAGGCCGTCAACTATGGCTACACCTTC.

In its sample, this clone was seen once. The chain employs TRBV10-3 and TRBJ2-7, with D possibly being TRBD2 (6 bases). This CDR3 has 15 amino acids. Germline V gene sequence: CDR1 ENHRY, CDR2 SYGVKD. V was cut by 5 bases and J by 2 bases, with 16 bases left in between. The CDR3 loop is CAISNTGGNTYEQYF. The CDR3 DNA is TGTGCCATCAGTAACACGGGCGGGAACACCTACGAGCAGTACTTC.

The CDR3 loop reads CASNPGQVQDEQFF. The CDR3 DNA is TGCGCCAGCAACCCGGGACAGGTTCAAGATGAGCAGTTCTTC. The chain carries TRBV5-1 and TRBJ2-1; 8 bases are shared with TRBD1. The CDR3 extends over 14 amino acids. V was clipped by 6 bases and J by 8 bases; unmatched bases: 10. Looked up from germline, CDR1 is SGHRS and CDR2 is YFSETQ.

The chain couples TRBV4-3 to TRBJ1-2, with D unclear. The ends were cut back, 0 bases at V and 0 bases at J, with 11 bases in the middle. Germline V gene data show CDR1 as LGHNA and CDR2 as YSLEER. CDR3 length equals 16 residues. The CDR3: CASSQDLRVSNYGYTF. In DNA, the CDR3 is TGCGCCAGCAGCCAAGATTTGAGGGTTTCTAACTATGGCTACACCTTC.

This clone was seen once. V and J are TRBV29-1 and TRBJ2-6, with unresolved D. Trimming removed 5 bases from V and 5 bases from J, with 22 bases in between. This CDR3 comprises 17 residues. Looked up from germline, CDR1 is SQVTM and CDR2 is ANQGSEA. DNA for the CDR3: TGCAGCGTTCCGCTGAAACTAATACAAAGTCGGGCCAACGTCCTGACTTTC. Its protein product is CSVPLKLIQSRANVLTF.

This chain joins TRBV7-2 and TRBJ2-3; a weak D match, TRBD2 (6 bases). Trimming shortened V by 1 base and J by 0 bases, and 14 bases separated the two germline ends. This CDR3 contains 17 residues. Germline CDR1 and CDR2: SGHTA and FQGNSA. In DNA form, the CDR3 reads TGTGCCAGCAGCTTAGAACATGCCAGCGGGAGCACAGATACGCAGTATTTT. This codes for CASSLEHASGSTDTQYF.

V usage is TRBV6-5 and J usage is TRBJ1-5; no reliable D call. CDR1 MNHEY and CDR2 SVGAGI come from the germline V gene. Trimming cost V 3 bases and J 4 bases, with 7 bases left between them. The CDR3 length is 13 residues. The CDR3 reads CASSYRENQPQHF. The CDR3, as DNA: TGTGCCAGCAGTTATCGGGAAAATCAGCCCCAGCATTTT.

This clone has just one count. This chain links TRBV5-1 with TRBJ2-1; 8 positions agree with TRBD2. This CDR3 spans 13 amino acids. Germline CDR1 SGHRS, CDR2 YFSETQ. The V gene end was trimmed by 7 bases and the J gene end by 1 base; junction bases not matched to a gene: 1. Written as DNA, the CDR3 is TGCGCCAGCGGCGGGGGGTCCTACAATGAGCAGTTCTTC. Protein sequence: CASGGGSYNEQFF.

V is TRBV30 and J is TRBJ2-5, with 11 bases matching TRBD2. The CDR3 has 17 amino acids. CDR1 is GTSNPN and CDR2 is SVGIG in the germline V gene (reference sequence). The V gene end was trimmed by 2 bases and the J gene end by 6 bases; junction bases not matched to a gene: 14. The CDR3 DNA reads as TGTGCCTGGAGTCGGAGACTAGCGGGATTCTCCGGGAAGACCCAGTACTTC. Protein sequence: CAWSRRLAGFSGKTQYF.

This clone came up a few times. For the CDR3, the DNA is TGTGCCAGCAGTGACTCAGGGACAGCCACGGAGCAGTTCTTC. This encodes CASSDSGTATEQFF. This chain uses TRBV6-4 with TRBJ2-1; TRBD1 matches 7 bases. CDR1 MRHNA and CDR2 SNTAGT come from the germline V gene. V lost 0 bases, J lost 10 bases, and 6 bases stayed unmatched. This CDR3 region has 14 residues.

The chain uses TRBV5-1 and TRBJ2-1; a possible D gene is TRBD1 (7 bases). CDR1 is SGHRS, CDR2 YFSETQ, per germline. V lost 7 bases to trimming and J lost 9 bases, with 20 bases between them. The CDR3 is 14 residues long. CDR3 coding DNA: TGCGCCAGCTCCCCTTCATTGCAGGGGGGTGAGCAGTTCTTC. It encodes CASSPSLQGGEQFF.

In its sample, this clone was seen once. This chain links TRBV4-1 with TRBJ2-1, with 9 bases that match TRBD2. Trimming took 2 bases from V and 0 from J; bases not matched to a gene: 17. The CDR3 consists of 21 residues. Per the germline V gene, CDR1 is MGHRA and CDR2 is YSYEKL. The CDR3 loop is CASSQSEGSSGGPSSYNEQFF. In DNA, the CDR3 is TGCGCCAGCAGCCAAAGTGAGGGAAGTAGCGGGGGCCCGAGCTCCTACAATGAGCAGTTCTTC.

The J gene is TRBJ1-2, the V gene TRBV30; tentative D call: TRBD1 (6 bases). The germline V gene encodes CDR1 GTSNPN and CDR2 SVGIG (reference sequence). CDR3 length equals 12 residues. Trimming removed 0 bases at V and 4 bases at J, with 6 bases between. As DNA, the CDR3 is TGTGCCTGGAGTGTACAGGGCTATGGCTACACCTTC. Translation gives CAWSVQGYGYTF.

The chain links TRBV7-6 to TRBJ1-2; a possible D gene is TRBD1 (5 bases). The CDR3 totals 12 residues. Germline V gives CDR1 SGHVS, CDR2 FNYEAQ. V was clipped by 5 bases and J by 9 bases, with 13 bases between them. This CDR3 reads CASSRQGQSYTF. In DNA, the CDR3 is TGTGCCAGCAGCAGGCAGGGCCAAAGCTACACCTTC. The full variable domain, its missing parts supplied by reference TRBV7-6 and TRBJ1-2, is GAGVSQSPRYKVTKRGQDVALRCDPISGHVSLYWYRQALGQGPEFLTYFNYEAQQDKSGLPNDRFSAERPEGSISTLTIQRTEQRDSAMYRCASSRQGQSYTFGSGTRLTVV.

This clone showed up just once. The chain recombines TRBV6-4 with TRBJ1-6; no reliable D call. In germline, CDR1 is MRHNA, CDR2 SNTAGT. Trimming pared 3 bases from V and 10 bases from J, leaving 22 bases between. This CDR3 contains 17 residues. As DNA, the CDR3 is TGTGCCAGCAGTGATGATGTCGTTTGGGTACTAGGATCACCCCTCCACTTT. Translated, it gives CASSDDVVWVLGSPLHF.